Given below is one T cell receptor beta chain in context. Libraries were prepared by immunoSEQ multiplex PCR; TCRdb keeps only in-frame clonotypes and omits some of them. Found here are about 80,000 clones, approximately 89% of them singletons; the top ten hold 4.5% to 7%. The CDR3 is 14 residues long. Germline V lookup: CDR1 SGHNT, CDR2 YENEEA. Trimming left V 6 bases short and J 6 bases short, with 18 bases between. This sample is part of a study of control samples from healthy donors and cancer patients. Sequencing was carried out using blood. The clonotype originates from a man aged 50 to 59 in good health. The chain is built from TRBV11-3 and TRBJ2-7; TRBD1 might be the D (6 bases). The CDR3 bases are TGTGCCAGCAGAGCCGGGACAAATCCCCTCGAGCAGTACTTC. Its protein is CASRAGTNPLEQYF.